The entry that follows covers one TCR beta chain sequence. The antigen remains undetermined. The CDR3 has 17 residues. V gave up 4 bases and J gave up 0 bases; unmatched junction bases: 8. CDR1 and CDR2 from the germline V gene are MGHRA and YSYEKL. Single viable CD3+CD4+CD8-CD45RO+ cells were sorted as the memory CD4+ T cells. This record comes from a study of memory CD4+ T cells and cytomegalovirus serostatus. General observations from the study: The CMV-associated TCR signature appears largely within the CD4+ memory repertoire.

In the study's own analysis: Out-of-frame sequences were removed, leaving about 2.2 million distinct TCRbeta sequences. Using immunoSEQ multiplex PCR, the repertoire was profiled, and TCRdb retains in-frame clones only, with some absent. V, J and clone size derive from that table, while D and trimming were established from the DNA sequence. Of 35,000 to 50,000 clones detected, 65% to 80% appear once; the ten largest clones hold under 0.7%. This TCR was recovered from an adult in good health and CMV-seronegative. The sequencing input was memory CD4+ T cells from blood. The chain couples TRBV4-1 to TRBJ1-3, with TRBD1 identical over 8 bases. The CDR3 reads CASSRYRDRSSGNTIYF. CDR3 in DNA: TGCGCCAGCAGCCGATACCGGGACAGGAGCTCTGGAAACACCATATATTTT.